These T cell receptor beta chains were read from a single sample in a study of T cell clusters in autoimmune cytopenias. TCRdb reprocessed the multiplex PCR reads and stores each CDR3 protein as one record, lacking DNA. The sample includes several thousand distinct CDR3 sequences. The sample was also linked to a second study, of T cell repertoires in aging, cancer and after chemotherapy.

Material for sequencing was peripheral blood. All receptors derive from a human donor with an autoimmune cytopenia or autoimmune hepatitis (not recorded which). Each CDR3 is given with its conserved first and last residue. Each record gives: J gene, clone size, V gene, CDR3 protein. Not all rows give a size; the values are once, few, many and, for expanded clones, a class.

J: TRBJ2-7
size: -
V: TRBV19
CDR3: CASSIAGRGIYEQYF

J: TRBJ1-2
size: -
V: TRBV11-3
CDR3: CASSLYPHQGGGYTF

J: TRBJ1-6
size: -
V: TRBV19
CDR3: CASSIYPGQNSPLHF

J: TRBJ1-1
size: -
V: TRBV19
CDR3: CASSIPPGRGNTEAFF

J: TRBJ2-7
size: -
V: TRBV19
CDR3: CASSGQTGRYEQYF

J: TRBJ1-1
size: -
V: TRBV19
CDR3: CASSIRGDTEAFF

J: TRBJ1-2
size: -
V: TRBV6-4
CDR3: CASSPRDNDNYGYTF

J: TRBJ2-5
size: medium-sized
V: TRBV5-4
CDR3: CASSLAGTQYF

J: TRBJ1-3
size: -
V: TRBV6-6
CDR3: CASSPGTGPSSGNTIYF

J: TRBJ2-3
size: -
V: TRBV5-4
CDR3: CASSLGGRPDTQYF

J: TRBJ1-5
size: -
V: TRBV6-6
CDR3: CASIRGADGYQPQHF

J: TRBJ1-5
size: -
V: TRBV6-5
CDR3: CASTPPGNQPQHF

J: TRBJ1-3
size: -
V: TRBV27
CDR3: CASSRGTGGNTIYF

J: TRBJ2-3
size: medium-sized
V: TRBV29-1
CDR3: CSVTGTTSTDTQYF

J: TRBJ2-1
size: -
V: TRBV6-5
CDR3: CASSVPGQGDNEQFF

J: TRBJ2-1
size: -
V: TRBV11-2
CDR3: CASSLEVEQFF

J: TRBJ1-3
size: -
V: TRBV4-3
CDR3: CASSPETSILNTIYF

J: TRBJ1-1
size: -
V: TRBV6-1
CDR3: CASSPRQASNTEAFF

J: TRBJ1-1
size: -
V: TRBV5-6
CDR3: CASSLLDLIMNTEAFF

J: TRBJ2-7
size: -
V: TRBV12-3/TRBV12-4
CDR3: CASTLAGSSYEQYF

J: TRBJ2-1
size: -
V: TRBV6-1
CDR3: CASSYLDRGNNEQFF

J: TRBJ2-3
size: -
V: TRBV6-6
CDR3: CASSYSGRAGAGDTQYF

J: TRBJ2-1
size: -
V: TRBV11-3
CDR3: CASWGQGYNEQFF

J: TRBJ2-3
size: -
V: TRBV6-2/TRBV6-3
CDR3: CASSYRRGLSTDTQYF

J: TRBJ2-5
size: -
V: TRBV7-6
CDR3: CASSLGPGAWETQYF

J: TRBJ1-1
size: -
V: TRBV27
CDR3: CASRNTGPGTEAFF

J: TRBJ2-5
size: -
V: TRBV12-3/TRBV12-4
CDR3: CASSSPGQGFETQYF

J: TRBJ2-5
size: -
V: TRBV6-6
CDR3: CASRALGLPNQETQYF

J: TRBJ2-1
size: -
V: TRBV6-5
CDR3: CASSYETSGGRQFF

J: TRBJ1-4
size: -
V: TRBV29-1
CDR3: CSAPGQGGEKLFF

J: TRBJ2-3
size: medium-sized
V: TRBV19
CDR3: CASSMPGALTDTQYF

J: TRBJ1-5
size: -
V: TRBV19
CDR3: CASTVSVNRGLISNNQPQHF

J: TRBJ1-6
size: -
V: TRBV6-6
CDR3: CASSYSGGQGYNSPLHF

J: TRBJ2-1
size: -
V: TRBV4-1
CDR3: CASSLVDRDLSYNEQFF

J: TRBJ2-5
size: -
V: TRBV18
CDR3: CASSPLATASQETQYF

J: TRBJ2-7
size: -
V: TRBV27
CDR3: CASSLGLPSAGFFYEQYF

J: TRBJ2-7
size: -
V: TRBV27
CDR3: CASSRRGGYEQYF

J: TRBJ2-7
size: medium-sized
V: TRBV18
CDR3: CASSPQGAGVSYEQYF

J: TRBJ1-5
size: -
V: TRBV5-5
CDR3: CASSLEGARADQPQHF

J: TRBJ2-5
size: medium-sized
V: TRBV11-3
CDR3: CASSTGLPTKETQYF

J: TRBJ2-1
size: -
V: TRBV11-3
CDR3: CASSLEGGSDEQFF

J: TRBJ2-6
size: -
V: TRBV7-2
CDR3: CASSLVGGPGANVLTF

J: TRBJ2-3
size: -
V: TRBV12-3/TRBV12-4
CDR3: CASSLKGIDTQYF

J: TRBJ2-2
size: -
V: TRBV19
CDR3: CASSWGRGGRFPGELFF

J: TRBJ2-3
size: -
V: TRBV11-3
CDR3: CASSSTGTSLGTQYF

J: TRBJ2-7
size: -
V: TRBV12-3/TRBV12-4
CDR3: CASSRPGTGVAEQYF

J: TRBJ1-2
size: -
V: TRBV19
CDR3: CASSIGTAGYTF

J: TRBJ1-6
size: large
V: TRBV6-5
CDR3: CASGRAGGRRGSPLHF

J: TRBJ2-2
size: -
V: TRBV6-4
CDR3: CASSRGGLASPGELFF

J: TRBJ2-2
size: -
V: TRBV7-9
CDR3: CASTSGGFFGELFF

J: TRBJ2-1
size: -
V: TRBV5-1
CDR3: CASSRSGTLYYNEQFF

J: TRBJ2-3
size: -
V: TRBV18
CDR3: CASSPQPRADTQYF

J: TRBJ2-5
size: -
V: TRBV7-6
CDR3: CASSLGLVGQETQYF